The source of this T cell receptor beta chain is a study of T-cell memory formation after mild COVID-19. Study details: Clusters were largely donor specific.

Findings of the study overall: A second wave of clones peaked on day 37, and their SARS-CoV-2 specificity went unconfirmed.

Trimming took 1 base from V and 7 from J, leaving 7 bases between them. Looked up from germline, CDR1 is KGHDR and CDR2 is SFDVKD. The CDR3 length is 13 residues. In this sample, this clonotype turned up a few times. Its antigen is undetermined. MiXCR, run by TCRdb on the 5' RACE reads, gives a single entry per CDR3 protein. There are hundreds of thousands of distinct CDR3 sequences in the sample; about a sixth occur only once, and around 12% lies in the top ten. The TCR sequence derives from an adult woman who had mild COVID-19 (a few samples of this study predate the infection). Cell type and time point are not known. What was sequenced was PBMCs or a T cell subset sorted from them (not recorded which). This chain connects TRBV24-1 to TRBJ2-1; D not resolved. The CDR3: CATSDFVGNEQFF. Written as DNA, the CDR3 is TGTGCCACCAGTGATTTTGTAGGAAATGAGCAGTTCTTC.